This T cell receptor (beta chain) was documented in a study of CD8+ T cells in alopecia areata. This CDR3 has 13 amino acids. The germline gives CDR1 SGHDT, CDR2 YYEEEE. V was clipped by 2 bases and J by 4 bases, with 9 bases between them. Reverse transcription of extracted RNA yielded cDNA, which provided the sequencing template. Clones were read by immunoSEQ multiplex PCR, and TCRdb kept only the in-frame ones, dropping some. The table lists around 100,000 clones, 50% to 65% of them singletons. Documented treatment: oral pan-JAK inhibitor, 5-10 mg twice daily. Study-wide points: Persistence of many expanded lesional clones was seen in scalp and blood during tofacitinib. Mice showed TCR sharing more clearly than patients did, possibly owing to HLA. Under tofacitinib, fewer expanded CD8+ clones appeared among the top 100 scalp clones. Scalp data also include sequences from resident alphabeta T cells of normal skin.

A word on this clone: Its antigen is unknown.

This specimen consisted of CD4+ T cells sorted from blood, obtained at week 24, from a patient treated with tofacitinib. This sequence joins TRBV5-6 and TRBJ1-2, with D unresolved. This clonotype was obtained from a human donor with alopecia areata. CDR3 residues: CASSFGELYGYTF. The CDR3 region has the DNA TGTGCCAGCAGCTTTGGCGAGCTCTATGGCTACACCTTC.